Included here is one T cell receptor (beta chain) sequence, with context. This specimen comes from a study of cytomegalovirus exposure and HLA in healthy donors. The PCR contained 60 Vbeta and 13 Jbeta primers. Profiling relied on immunoSEQ multiplex PCR, and the TCRdb table lists in-frame clones only, not all of them. The sample contains more than 85,000 clones, about 80% of which appear only once. V shed 2 bases and J 3 bases; nucleotides not matched to a gene: 7. The CDR3 loop spans 16 amino acids. CDR1 and CDR2 (germline): MNHEY, SVGAGI. The chain has TRBV6-5 and TRBJ2-3; 8 nucleotides line up with TRBD1. Source material: PBMCs. The sequence was collected from a man aged 35 to 55 in good health and CMV-seronegative. The CDR3 region is CASSYDAGGWTDTQYF. The CDR3 nucleotides are TGTGCCAGCAGTTACGACGCAGGGGGCTGGACAGATACGCAGTATTTT.